This is a list of T cell receptor beta chains from one sample in a study of T-cell memory formation after mild COVID-19. From the 5' RACE reads, TCRdb called clonotypes with MiXCR, one entry per CDR3 protein. The table lists just over 400,000 distinct CDR3 sequences, about a quarter of them singletons. The sequenced sample consisted of PBMCs or a T cell subset sorted from them (not recorded which). Receptors were obtained from an adult woman who had mild COVID-19 (a few samples of this study predate the infection). Cell type and time point are not known. The CDR3 runs from the conserved cysteine through the conserved F or W. D genes are given only for firm matches. Size is stated for part of the rows, as once, few or many counts, or as a class when the clone is expanded.

d_gene	v_gene	abundance	j_gene	CDR3nt	CDR3aa
-	TRBV19	-	TRBJ2-7	TGTGCCAGTAGTATAGGGGCACAGGGCTACGAGCAGTACTTC	CASSIGAQGYEQYF
-	TRBV7-2	-	TRBJ2-3	TGTGCCAGCAGGCAAGGGGGTACGCAGTATTTT	CASRQGGTQYF
-	TRBV12-3/TRBV12-4	few	TRBJ2-6	TGTGCCAGCTCTAACGGAGGGTCTGGGGCCAACGTCCTGACTTTC	CASSNGGSGANVLTF
TRBD2	TRBV7-9	few	TRBJ2-3	TGTGCCAGCAGCTTAGGGGGAGGGACCAAAGATACGCAGTATTTT	CASSLGGGTKDTQYF
-	TRBV7-3	-	TRBJ2-1	TGTGCCAGCAGCTTAGGTTCTTGGCAGGACAATGAGCAGTTCTTC	CASSLGSWQDNEQFF
-	TRBV7-9	many	TRBJ2-3	TGTGCCAGCATCACCAGGGAGAGCACAGATACGCAGTATTTT	CASITRESTDTQYF
-	TRBV2	few	TRBJ2-6	TGTGCCAGCATGGCCAGCGGGGCCAACGTCCTGACTTTC	CASMASGANVLTF
-	TRBV12-3/TRBV12-4	-	TRBJ1-2	TGTGCCAGCAGTTGGAATCGTGGCTACACCTTC	CASSWNRGYTF
TRBD2	TRBV7-9	-	TRBJ2-3	TGTGCCAGCACCCACTTGCTAGCGGGAGTCCCGGATACGCAGTATTTT	CASTHLLAGVPDTQYF
TRBD2	TRBV4-1	-	TRBJ2-3	TGCGCCAGCAGCCAAGATGGGACTAGCGGGGGCGGAGATACGCAGTATTTT	CASSQDGTSGGGDTQYF
-	TRBV10-3	-	TRBJ2-3	TGTGCCATCAGTGCGGCAGGGCAAGATACGCAGTATTTT	CAISAAGQDTQYF
-	TRBV18	-	TRBJ1-5	TGTGCCAGCTCACCAATATCCTCAGGTGGCAATCAGCCCCAGCATTTT	CASSPISSGGNQPQHF
-	TRBV4-3	few	TRBJ2-1	TGCGCCAGCAGCCAAGAGACCGGGACGGCCTCCTACAATGAGCAGTTCTTC	CASSQETGTASYNEQFF
-	TRBV11-1	-	TRBJ2-1	TGTGCCAGCAGCCTCAACGCGGTTTCCTACAATGAGCAGTTCTTC	CASSLNAVSYNEQFF
-	TRBV11-2	-	TRBJ2-7	TGTGCCAGCAGCACTCTAGTCCCCGAGCAGTACTTC	CASSTLVPEQYF
-	TRBV6-1	few	TRBJ2-1	TGTGCCAGCAGCATATACGGGAATGAGCAGTTCTTC	CASSIYGNEQFF
-	TRBV7-8	few	TRBJ2-3	TGTGCCAGCAGCTTAGTCGGGCAGGCAAGCACAGATACGCAGTATTTT	CASSLVGQASTDTQYF
TRBD1	TRBV24-1	many	TRBJ2-3	TGTGCCACCAGTGATTCGCCGAGACAGGGGTTCACAGATACGCAGTATTTT	CATSDSPRQGFTDTQYF
-	TRBV4-3	-	TRBJ2-2	TGCGCCAGCAGCCAAGACCGGGGGCAAAGTACCGGGGAGCTGTTTTTT	CASSQDRGQSTGELFF
-	TRBV20-1	-	TRBJ1-6	TGCAGTGCTAGAGATCCAGGGTTGGCAGGGAGGTCTCCCCTCCACTTT	CSARDPGLAGRSPLHF
-	TRBV4-3	-	TRBJ2-2	TGCGCCAGCAGCCAAGCGCTCCGGGCCACCCAAAGGACCGGGGAGCTGTTTTTT	CASSQALRATQRTGELFF
-	TRBV3-1	few	TRBJ2-3	TGTGCCAGCAGCCATAGGACCGTAGGCACAGATACGCAGTATTTT	CASSHRTVGTDTQYF
TRBD2	TRBV7-9	-	TRBJ2-1	TGTGCCAGCCGCGGGACTAGCGACAATGAGCAGTTCTTC	CASRGTSDNEQFF
-	TRBV6-5	-	TRBJ1-3	TGTGCCAGCAGCCTCCGTTGGAGCTCTGGAAACACCATATATTTT	CASSLRWSSGNTIYF
-	TRBV4-1	-	TRBJ2-7	TGCGCCAGCAGCCAAGATCAGGGGTCATCCGAGCAGTACTTC	CASSQDQGSSEQYF
-	TRBV20-1	-	TRBJ2-3	TGCAGTGCTAGAGAGGTGGGGCTCGGCACAGATACGCAGTATTTT	CSAREVGLGTDTQYF
TRBD1	TRBV7-8	-	TRBJ1-5	TGTGCCAGCAGCTTAGGACACACAGGGGGCGGGCAGCCCCAGCATTTT	CASSLGHTGGGQPQHF
TRBD2	TRBV7-3	many	TRBJ2-1	TGTGCCAGCAGCTCGGGACTAGGAGTGAATGAGCAGTTCTTC	CASSSGLGVNEQFF
TRBD2	TRBV20-1	-	TRBJ2-5	TGCAGTGCTTCAGCGGGGGGTAGAGAGACCCAGTACTTC	CSASAGGRETQYF
-	TRBV20-1	few	TRBJ2-7	TGCAGTGCTAGAGCTTCGGGAACCAGCTCCTACGAGCAGTACTTC	CSARASGTSSYEQYF
TRBD2	TRBV5-6	-	TRBJ2-4	TGTGCCAGCAGCCCCCGGGGGCGGGAGGGCAAAAACATTCAGTACTTC	CASSPRGREGKNIQYF
TRBD2	TRBV7-9	-	TRBJ2-5	TGTGCCAGCAGCCTCTTCCCTGTAGGCGGGAGGGAGACCCAGTACTTC	CASSLFPVGGRETQYF
-	TRBV7-3	-	TRBJ2-5	TGTGCCAGCAGCTTAGCGGGATACAAAGAGACCCAGTACTTC	CASSLAGYKETQYF
-	TRBV7-6	-	TRBJ2-5	TGTGCCAGCAGTCGCGAGGGGACACGTTTGCAAGAGACCCAGTACTTC	CASSREGTRLQETQYF
-	TRBV7-9	-	TRBJ2-6	TGTGCCAGCAGCACCGCTACCGGGACGCGAAACTCTGGGGCCAACGTCCTGACTTTC	CASSTATGTRNSGANVLTF
-	TRBV20-1	few	TRBJ1-2	TGCAGTGCTAGTCCGTTCGGAGAACAGTCACAGGCACGTAACTATGGCTACACCTTC	CSASPFGEQSQARNYGYTF